Presented here are 18 T cell receptor beta chains from one specimen sequenced in a study of T cells in Graves' hyperthyroidism and ophthalmopathy (dated by TCRdb to between 2017 and 2020). Library preparation was by multiplex PCR. The data were produced on an Illumina HiSeq 2000. Amplification of TCR beta CDR3 regions was carried out from RNA transcripts. For the first round of RT-PCR on the TCR CDR3, the HTBI primer set was used together with the Qiagen OneStep RT-PCR kit. TCRdb reanalyzed the raw reads on its own, using fastp at Q25 for trimming and MiXCR for clone calling, and kept in-frame beta chains. All rows with the same CDR3 protein become a single entry with the most common DNA and genes. Recorded for this sample are some 350,000 distinct CDR3 sequences; 19% of them occurred a single time. The ten largest clones take up 3.7% of the sample. The specimen sequenced was blood. These receptors were collected from a woman younger than 30 with Graves' hyperthyroidism.

The rearrangement joins TRBV11-2 to TRBJ2-2, with TRBD2 matching over 7 bases. CDR1 and CDR2 (germline): SGHAT, FQNNGV. This CDR3 contains 15 residues. V gave up 3 bases and J gave up 5 bases; unmatched junction bases: 6. The CDR3 DNA reads TGTGCCAGCAGCTTGCTTGCGGGGGTGACCGGGGAGCTGTTTTTT. Protein product: CASSLLAGVTGELFF.

This clonotype has a count of ten or more. In nucleotides, the CDR3 is TGCAGTTCCTCGGACAGGGGGCACATGAACACTGAAGCTTTCTTT. Its translation is CSSSDRGHMNTEAFF. The V call is TRBV20-1, the J call TRBJ1-1, with 11 positions matching TRBD1. Germline V gives CDR1 DFQATT, CDR2 SNEGSKA (reference sequence). The CDR3 is made up of 15 amino acids. V lost 8 bases, J lost 0 bases, and 8 bases stayed unmatched.

This clonotype was detected only a few times. The genes are TRBV9 and TRBJ2-7; 9 bases match TRBD2. The V gene end was trimmed by 4 bases and the J gene end by 2 bases; junction bases not matched to a gene: 7. This CDR3 is built from 15 residues. Germline V lookup: CDR1 SGDLS, CDR2 YYNGEE. CDR3 sequence (DNA): TGTGCCAGCAGCCCAGCGGGGGGATTCACCTACGAGCAGTACTTC. Translated: CASSPAGGFTYEQYF.

The V and J genes are TRBV20-1 and TRBJ2-2, with D unresolved. This CDR3 spans 12 amino acids. Trimming removed 2 bases from V and 6 bases from J, with 7 bases in between. Germline V CDR1 and CDR2: DFQATT, SNEGSKA (reference sequence). In nucleotides, the CDR3 is TGCAGTGCTAGACCTCCGGCCGGGGAGCTGTTTTTT. Residues: CSARPPAGELFF.

As regards this clonotype: A read error may be the cause here, since a much bigger clone is one base away. V gene TRBV28 combines with J gene TRBJ2-6; 8 nucleotides agree with TRBD1. The CDR3 extends over 19 amino acids. Germline loops: CDR1 MDHEN, CDR2 SYDVKM. The DNA of the CDR3 is TGTGCCAGCAGTTTACCACTAGGGCAGGGGGCCTCTAGGGCCAACGTCCTGACTTTC. This codes for CASSLPLGQGASRANVLTF.

This clonotype was detected ten times or more. One end of the junction varies from germline; a read error may be responsible. The gene calls are TRBV2 and TRBJ2-7; possibly TRBD1 or TRBD2 for D (5 bases each). Germline CDR1 SNHLY, CDR2 FYNNEI. This CDR3 has 13 amino acids. The CDR3 here is CASLAQGSSEQYF. The CDR3 coding sequence is TGTGCCAGCCTAGCTCAGGGTTCCTCCGAGCAGTACTTC. Full variable domain (remainder filled in from reference TRBV2 and TRBJ2-7): EPEVTQTPSHQVTQMGQEVILRCVPISNHLYFYWYRQILGQKVEFLVSFYNNEISEKSEIFDDQFSVERPDGSNFTLKIRSTKLEDSAMYFCASLAQGSSEQYFGPGTRLTVT.

This clonotype was seen at least ten times. The CDR3 DNA sequence: TGTGCCTGGAGTTCGGTAGGGGGAGGGTCCCAGTACTTC. Its protein is CAWSSVGGGSQYF. The chain uses TRBV30 and TRBJ2-5; D might be TRBD2 (7 bases). From germline, CDR1 is GTSNPN and CDR2 SVGIG (reference sequence). CDR3 length: 13 residues. Trimming removed 2 bases from V and 9 bases from J, with 16 bases in between.

Ten or more counts support this clonotype. The chain joins TRBV6-5 to TRBJ1-1; TRBD1 matches at 7 bases. Germline V gene data show CDR1 as MNHEY and CDR2 as SVGAGI. The CDR3 has 15 residues. With 2 bases clipped from V and 1 base from J, the junction kept 4 bases outside the gene matches. The CDR3 is CASSYGEGANTEAFF. CDR3 coding DNA: TGTGCCAGCAGTTACGGAGAGGGGGCGAACACTGAAGCTTTCTTT.

The chain carries TRBV20-1 and TRBJ2-7; 9 nucleotides align to TRBD1. The V gene end was trimmed by 1 base and the J gene end by 9 bases; junction bases not matched to a gene: 16. Germline assignment: CDR1 DFQATT and CDR2 SNEGSKA (reference sequence). The CDR3 has 16 amino acids. The CDR3 loop reads CSARGLDRGGWDGQYF. DNA for the CDR3: TGCAGTGCTAGAGGATTAGACAGGGGGGGATGGGACGGGCAGTACTTC.

This clonotype was found many times. The rearrangement joins TRBV20-1 to TRBJ2-7; the D is unclear. The germline gives CDR1 DFQATT, CDR2 SNEGSKA (reference sequence). This CDR3 is built from 12 residues. The chain's CDR3 is CNATEDSYEQYF. The CDR3 DNA sequence: TGCAACGCGACTGAGGATTCGTACGAGCAGTACTTC.

Ten or more counts support this clonotype. This chain joins TRBV27 and TRBJ2-3; 9 bases line up with TRBD2. With 6 bases clipped from V and 4 bases from J, the junction kept 11 bases outside the gene matches. The CDR3 contains 16 residues. Germline lookup yields CDR1 MNHEY and CDR2 SMNVEV (reference sequence). Here the CDR3 DNA reads TGTGCCAGCAGGCTCTCTAGCGGGGCCGGGGCAGATACGCAGTATTTT. Translating gives CASRLSSGAGADTQYF.

The chain is built from TRBV5-1 and TRBJ2-7, with D possibly matching TRBD2 (5 bases). This CDR3 comprises 11 residues. The germline V and J ends were trimmed by 4 bases and 6 bases, with 8 bases remaining between them. From germline, CDR1 is SGHRS and CDR2 YFSETQ. CDR3 bases: TGCGCCAGCAGCCCGGGGATCGAGCAGTACTTC. Translation: CASSPGIEQYF.

This clonotype was observed at least ten times. This rearrangement joins TRBV28 to TRBJ1-1; D is perhaps TRBD1 (6 bases). Trimming stripped 6 bases from V and 5 bases from J, with 10 bases between. CDR1 is MDHEN and CDR2 is SYDVKM in the germline V gene. The CDR3 runs 12 residues. The CDR3 DNA is TGTGCCAGCAGCTTACAGGGAACTGAAGCTTTCTTT. It encodes CASSLQGTEAFF.

Details on this clonotype: It may be a read error: a sequence one base away is much more abundant. The chain has TRBV16 and TRBJ1-1, with TRBD1 identical over 7 bases. The CDR3 has 15 amino acids. Germline lookup yields CDR1 KGHSY and CDR2 FQNENV. CDR3 in amino acids: CASSQSDRDVSEACF. CDR3 nucleotide sequence: TGTGCCAGCAGCCAATCAGACAGGGATGTCTCTGAAGCTTGCTTT.

This chain connects TRBV20-1 to TRBJ1-2; D is unclear. From germline, CDR1 is DFQATT and CDR2 SNEGSKA (reference sequence). Trimming removed 4 bases at V and 0 bases at J, with 9 bases between. The CDR3 covers 13 residues. The chain's CDR3 is CSAKGIPNYGYTF. The CDR3 bases are TGCAGTGCTAAGGGAATTCCTAACTATGGCTACACCTTC.

This clonotype has a count of ten or more. The V and J genes are TRBV6-2 or TRBV6-3 and TRBJ2-7; no definite D call. Trimming left V 2 bases short and J 1 base short, with 15 bases between. Germline CDR1 MNHEY, CDR2 SVGEGT. This CDR3 spans 16 amino acids. The CDR3 reads CASSYLYWKGSYEQYF. The DNA for the CDR3 is TGTGCCAGCAGTTACCTATACTGGAAGGGATCCTACGAGCAGTACTTC.

This clonotype was detected ten times or more. The V gene is TRBV28, the J gene TRBJ2-5; a possible D gene is TRBD2 (6 bases). Germline V lookup: CDR1 MDHEN, CDR2 SYDVKM. V lost 8 bases, J lost 4 bases, and 20 bases lay in between. The CDR3 extends over 15 amino acids. The chain's CDR3 is CASLTTTGLPETQYF. For the CDR3, the DNA is TGTGCCAGCTTAACGACTACGGGACTGCCAGAGACCCAGTACTTC. The whole variable domain, remainder taken from reference TRBV28 and TRBJ2-5, is DVKVTQSSRYLVKRTGEKVFLECVQDMDHENMFWYRQDPGLGLRLIYFSYDVKMKEKGDIPEGYSVSREKKERFSLILESASTNQTSMYLCASLTTTGLPETQYFGPGTRLLVL.

Many counts were recorded for this clonotype. The gene calls are TRBV6-5 and TRBJ2-5, with 7 bases matching TRBD1. This CDR3 spans 14 amino acids. Germline values: CDR1 MNHEY, CDR2 SVGAGI. Trimming took 4 bases from V and 4 from J; bases not matched to a gene: 6. The CDR3 coding sequence is TGTGCCAGCAGTTTCGACAGGGTAGGAGAGACCCAGTACTTC. Translated, it gives CASSFDRVGETQYF.